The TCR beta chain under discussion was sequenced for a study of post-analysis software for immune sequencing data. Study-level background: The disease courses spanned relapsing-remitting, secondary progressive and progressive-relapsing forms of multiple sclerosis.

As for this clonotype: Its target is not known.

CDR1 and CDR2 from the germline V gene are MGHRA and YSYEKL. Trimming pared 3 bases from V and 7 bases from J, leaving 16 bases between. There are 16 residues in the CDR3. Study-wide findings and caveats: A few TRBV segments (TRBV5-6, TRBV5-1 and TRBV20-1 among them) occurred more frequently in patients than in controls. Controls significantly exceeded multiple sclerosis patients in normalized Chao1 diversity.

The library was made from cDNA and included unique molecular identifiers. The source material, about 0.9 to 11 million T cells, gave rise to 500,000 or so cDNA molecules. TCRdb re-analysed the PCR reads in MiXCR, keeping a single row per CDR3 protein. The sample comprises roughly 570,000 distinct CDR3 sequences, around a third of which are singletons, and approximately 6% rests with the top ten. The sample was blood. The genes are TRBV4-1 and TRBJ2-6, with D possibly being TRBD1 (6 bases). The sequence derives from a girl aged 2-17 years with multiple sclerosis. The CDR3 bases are TGCGCCAGCAGCCATTCCCCGACAGGATCAGCCAACGTCCTGACTTTC. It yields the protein CASSHSPTGSANVLTF.